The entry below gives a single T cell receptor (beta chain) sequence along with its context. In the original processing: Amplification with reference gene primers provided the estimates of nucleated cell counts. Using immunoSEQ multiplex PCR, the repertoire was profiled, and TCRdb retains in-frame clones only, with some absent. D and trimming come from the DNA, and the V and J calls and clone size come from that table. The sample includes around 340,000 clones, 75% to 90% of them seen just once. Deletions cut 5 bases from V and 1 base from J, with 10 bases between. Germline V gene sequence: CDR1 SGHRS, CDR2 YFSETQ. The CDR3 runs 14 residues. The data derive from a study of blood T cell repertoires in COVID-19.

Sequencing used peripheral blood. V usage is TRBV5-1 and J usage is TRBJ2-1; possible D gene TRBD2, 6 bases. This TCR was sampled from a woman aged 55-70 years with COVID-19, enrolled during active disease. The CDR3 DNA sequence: TGCGCCAGCAGAGGCGGGGAGTCCTACAATGAGCAGTTCTTC. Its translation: CASRGGESYNEQFF.